This is a list of T cell receptor beta chains from one sample in a study of blood T cell repertoires in COVID-19. Only in-frame clones appear in the TCRdb table, and some are missing; sequencing was by immunoSEQ multiplex PCR. The sample shows hundreds of thousands of clones, roughly 87% of them seen only once. Sequenced input: peripheral blood. The receptors here all came from a woman in her 30s with acute or convalescent COVID-19. CDR3s include the opening cysteine and the closing phenylalanine or tryptophan. A D gene is named only where the DNA matches it firmly. Part of the rows lack a size; the others show once, few, many or a class for expanded clones.

>TRBD2|TRBV2|15|NA|TRBJ2-2
TGTGCCAGCACCCATTCGGGAGGTTACACCGGGGAGCTGTTTTTT
CASTHSGGYTGELFF
>TRBD2|TRBV2|15|NA|TRBJ2-3
TGTGCCAGCAGGGAGACTAGCGGGACCACAGATACGCAGTATTTT
CASRETSGTTDTQYF
>TRBD1|TRBV7-2|15|NA|TRBJ1-1
TGTGCCAGCAGCTTCGGGACAGGCAGGTGGTCTGAAGCTTTCTTT
CASSFGTGRWSEAFF
>NA|TRBV9|14|NA|TRBJ2-1
TGTGCCAGCAGCGTATCGGGCTCCTACAATGAGCAGTTCTTC
CASSVSGSYNEQFF
>TRBD2|TRBV6-6|14|NA|TRBJ2-1
TGTGCCAGCAGTTATAGCGGGACTAACAATGAGCAGTTCTTC
CASSYSGTNNEQFF
>NA|TRBV5-1|16|NA|TRBJ1-4
TGCGCCAGCAGCCCATACTCAGGGGCAACTAATGAAAAACTGTTTTTT
CASSPYSGATNEKLFF
>NA|TRBV9|13|NA|TRBJ1-2
TGTGCCAGCAGTGCCGACAGGTTGTATGGCTACACCTTC
CASSADRLYGYTF
>NA|TRBV4-3|13|NA|TRBJ2-7
TGCGCCAGCAGCCAAGATCCCGGGTTCGAGCAGTACTTC
CASSQDPGFEQYF
>TRBD2|TRBV18|17|NA|TRBJ2-7
TGTGCCAGCTCACCGCAGGGACTAGCGGAGGAGGTGGACGAGCAGTACTTC
CASSPQGLAEEVDEQYF
>TRBD1|TRBV2|14|NA|TRBJ2-7
TGTGCCAGCAGTGGGGACAGGAGCTCCTACGAGCAGTACTTC
CASSGDRSSYEQYF
>TRBD1|TRBV5-5|13|once|TRBJ2-7
TGTGCCAGCAGCTGGGGACAGGCCTACGAGCAGTACTTC
CASSWGQAYEQYF
>TRBD2|TRBV30|15|once|TRBJ2-7
TGTGCCTGGAGGCCAATAGCGGGAGGGTTCTACGAGCAGTACTTC
CAWRPIAGGFYEQYF
>NA|TRBV20-1|11|few|TRBJ1-2
TGCAGTGCTAGAGACCCCAGAGGGTTCACCTTC
CSARDPRGFTF
>TRBD2|TRBV19|19|NA|TRBJ2-2
TGTGCCAGTAGTATAAATCGTTTAAGAGCGGGAGGAGTGCCCGGGGAGCTGTTTTTT
CASSINRLRAGGVPGELFF
>NA|TRBV10-2|12|NA|TRBJ1-6
TGCGCCAGCAGTGATTGGGAGCTCCCCCTCCACTTT
CASSDWELPLHF
>NA|TRBV7-9|14|NA|TRBJ2-7
TGTGCCAGCAGCTCCAGGTCTAGCACCTACGAGCAGTACTTC
CASSSRSSTYEQYF